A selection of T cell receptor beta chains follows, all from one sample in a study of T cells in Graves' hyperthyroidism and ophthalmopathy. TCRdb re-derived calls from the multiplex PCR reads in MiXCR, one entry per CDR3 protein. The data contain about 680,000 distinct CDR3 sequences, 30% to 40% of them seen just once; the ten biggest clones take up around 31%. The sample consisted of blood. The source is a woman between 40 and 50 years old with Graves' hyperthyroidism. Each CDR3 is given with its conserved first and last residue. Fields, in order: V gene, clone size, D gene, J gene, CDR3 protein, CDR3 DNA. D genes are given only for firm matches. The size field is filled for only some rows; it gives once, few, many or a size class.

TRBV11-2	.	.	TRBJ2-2	CASSSYLNTGELFF	TGTGCCAGCAGCTCGTACCTGAACACCGGGGAGCTGTTTTTT
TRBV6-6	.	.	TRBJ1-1	CASSYQGKNTEAFF	TGTGCCAGCAGTTACCAGGGTAAGAACACTGAAGCTTTCTTT
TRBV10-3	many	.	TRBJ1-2	CAISEWSGDGYTF	TGTGCCATCAGTGAGTGGTCAGGGGATGGCTACACCTTC
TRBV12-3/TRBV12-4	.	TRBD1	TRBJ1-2	CASSLGQGSGGYTF	TGTGCCAGCAGTTTAGGACAGGGATCGGGCGGCTACACCTTC
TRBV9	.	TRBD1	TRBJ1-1	CASSAATGAPNTEAFF	TGTGCCAGCAGCGCTGCTACAGGGGCGCCGAACACTGAAGCTTTCTTT
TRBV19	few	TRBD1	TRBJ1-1	CASNSGTAGNTEAFF	TGTGCCAGTAATTCCGGGACAGCAGGAAACACTGAAGCTTTCTTT
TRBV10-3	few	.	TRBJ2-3	CASTPGPTATDTQYF	TGTGCCTCGACCCCGGGACCCACAGCCACAGATACGCAGTATTTT
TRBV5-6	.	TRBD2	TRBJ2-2	CASSDGLAGAGTGELFF	TGTGCCAGCAGCGACGGACTAGCGGGGGCGGGGACCGGGGAGCTGTTTTTT
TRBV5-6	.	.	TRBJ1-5	CASSFWTVGHQPQHF	TGTGCCAGCAGCTTTTGGACAGTCGGGCATCAGCCCCAGCATTTT
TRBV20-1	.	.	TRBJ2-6	CSANIGTGANVLTF	TGCAGTGCCAACATAGGGACTGGGGCCAACGTCCTGACTTTC
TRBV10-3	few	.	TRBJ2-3	CAISSSTDTQYF	TGTGCCATCAGTTCTAGCACAGATACGCAGTATTTT
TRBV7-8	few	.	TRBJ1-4	CASSLGHVNEKLFF	TGTGCCAGCAGCCTGGGACACGTTAATGAAAAACTGTTTTTT
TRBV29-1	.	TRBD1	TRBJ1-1	CSSYRGNTEAFF	TGCAGCTCCTACAGGGGGAACACTGAAGCTTTCTTT
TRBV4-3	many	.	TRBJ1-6	CASSPSGKINSPLHF	TGCGCCAGCAGCCCCAGTGGGAAGATCAATTCACCCCTCCACTTT